This T cell receptor (beta chain) was recovered during a study of cytomegalovirus exposure and HLA in healthy donors. Whole-study findings and limits: Earlier analysis yielded a pattern in which most TCR beta V segments were productive about 87% or about 30% of the time.

Remarks on this clone: Its target is unknown.

At collection, donors were nominally healthy, but unrecorded immune exposures were probable. It was with 60 Vbeta and 13 Jbeta primers that the PCR ran. Generated by immunoSEQ multiplex PCR, the TCRdb table keeps only in-frame clones and is missing some. The profile shows about 170,000 clones, approximately 71% of them singletons. Input material: PBMCs. The receptor was derived from a girl aged 5-17 years in good health and CMV-seronegative.

DNA for the CDR3: TGTGCCAGCAGCAAGGGACTAGCGGGGGGGCCCGATACGCAGTATTTT. Protein sequence: CASSKGLAGGPDTQYF. The chain links TRBV7-9 to TRBJ2-3, with TRBD2 matching over 16 bases. The germline V gene encodes CDR1 SEHNR and CDR2 FQNEAQ (reference sequence). The CDR3 is 16 residues long. Trimming removed 5 bases from V and 6 bases from J; junction bases left unmatched: 5.